These 11 T cell receptor beta chains came from one sample sequenced in a study of blood T cell repertoires in COVID-19. Sequencing used immunoSEQ multiplex PCR; TCRdb keeps in-frame clones, though not all of them. Here the sample spans 85,000 to 100,000 clones, around nine tenths being singletons. Specimen: peripheral blood. The source is an older woman with COVID-19, enrolled during active disease.

The V call is TRBV7-9, the J call TRBJ1-4; D not resolved. The CDR3 runs to 13 residues. V lost 8 bases and J 7 bases, leaving 14 bases between the germline ends. Germline V gives CDR1 SEHNR, CDR2 FQNEAQ (reference sequence). In DNA form, the CDR3 reads TGTGCCAGCCACCCGGGGAATTTTGAAAAACTGTTTTTT. Protein sequence: CASHPGNFEKLFF.

The rearrangement uses TRBV3-1 (or the pseudogene TRBV3-2) and TRBJ2-2, with D possibly TRBD2 on 6 matching bases. Trimming took 4 bases from V and 4 from J, leaving 19 bases between them. This CDR3 has 17 residues. CDR1 is LGHDT and CDR2 is YNNKEL in the germline V gene (reference sequence). The CDR3 loop reads CASSPPRLELSTGELFF. The CDR3 DNA reads TGTGCCAGCAGCCCGCCACGACTAGAACTGAGCACCGGGGAGCTGTTTTTT.

J is TRBJ1-1 and V is TRBV12-3 or TRBV12-4; a weak D match, TRBD1 (5 bases). The length of the CDR3 is 12 residues. V lost 6 bases and J lost 1, with 6 bases in between. The CDR3 DNA sequence: TGTGCCAGCAGGCAGGGGAACACTGAAGCTTTCTTT. Amino acid sequence: CASRQGNTEAFF.

A word on this clone: Mismatch with germline at one junction end may stem from a read error. The CDR3 nucleotides read TGTGCCACCAGCAGACGACAGGGGGGTCAGGCCCAGCATTTT. It codes for CATSRRQGGQAQHF. J is TRBJ1-5 and V is TRBV15; 9 bases are a match to TRBD1. CDR3 length: 14 residues. Germline V gene data show CDR1 as LNHNV and CDR2 as YYDKDF (reference sequence).

This sequence joins TRBV24-1 and TRBJ1-5; maybe TRBD1 (5 bases). Germline assignment: CDR1 KGHDR and CDR2 SFDVKD. CDR3 size: 15 residues. V was pared by 3 bases and J by 1 base, with 9 bases between. The CDR3 sequence is CATSDGGFSNQPQHF. CDR3 coding DNA: TGTGCCACCAGTGATGGGGGGTTCAGCAATCAGCCCCAGCATTTT.

The chain has TRBV29-1 and TRBJ1-2, with a tentative D call TRBD1 (6 bases). Trimming took off 7 bases at V and 8 bases at J, with 23 bases between the two ends. Germline lookup yields CDR1 SQVTM and CDR2 ANQGSEA. This CDR3 spans 14 amino acids. CDR3 protein: CSATGGGALRGYTF. CDR3 nucleotides: TGCAGCGCAACAGGCGGGGGGGCGCTGAGAGGCTACACCTTC.

The chain couples TRBV18 to TRBJ2-2; possibly TRBD2 for D (5 bases). CDR1 and CDR2 from the germline V gene are KGHSH and LQKENI. The CDR3 totals 13 residues. Between the trimmed V and J ends, which lost 3 bases and 7 bases, there was a span of 9 bases. The chain's CDR3 is CASSPGVVGELFF. CDR3 in DNA: TGTGCCAGCTCACCCGGGGTCGTCGGGGAGCTGTTTTTT.

The CDR3: CASSPHMNTEAFF. The CDR3 nucleotides read TGTGCCAGCAGTCCCCACATGAACACTGAAGCTTTCTTT. The V and J genes are TRBV12-3 or TRBV12-4 and TRBJ1-1; D is unclear. This CDR3 has 13 amino acids. V lost 5 bases to trimming and J lost 0 bases, with 7 bases between them.

This clone was seen a few times. The chain couples TRBV6-2 or TRBV6-3 to TRBJ2-7; unclear D gene. The V and J ends lost 2 bases and 0 bases respectively, with 5 bases between them. This CDR3 has 13 amino acids. Germline assignment: CDR1 MNHEY and CDR2 SVGEGT. The CDR3 protein is CASSYRSSYEQYF. CDR3 bases: TGTGCCAGCAGTTACAGGAGCTCCTACGAGCAGTACTTC.

The table lists this clone with a count of one. The rearrangement links TRBV10-3 to TRBJ1-5; D call uncertain. CDR1 is ENHRY and CDR2 is SYGVKD in the germline V gene. The CDR3 contains 12 residues. V lost 4 bases to trimming and J lost 4 bases, with 5 bases between them. CDR3 bases: TGTGCCATCAGTGGAGGGAATCAGCCCCAGCATTTT. Its protein product is CAISGGNQPQHF.

The gene calls are TRBV9 and TRBJ1-2, with 7 bases identical to TRBD1. The CDR3 covers 13 residues. CDR1 SGDLS and CDR2 YYNGEE come from the germline V gene. The trim removed 4 bases at V and 4 bases at J, leaving 4 bases unmatched. The DNA of the CDR3 is TGTGCCAGCAGCCTGCAGGGGGTCTATGGCTACACCTTC. Protein product: CASSLQGVYGYTF.